This section outlines one T cell receptor beta chain sequence together with its context. This sample is part of a study of blood T cell repertoires in COVID-19. In the study overall: Spain, Italy and the United States supplied samples that represented acute and convalescent COVID-19. T cells, B-cell-depleted T cells, or PBMCs provided the cDNA or gDNA that served as material.

V lost 6 bases, J lost 6 bases, and 6 bases stayed unmatched. Germline V CDR1 and CDR2: MNHEY, SVGAGI. This CDR3 contains 13 residues. This table comes from immunoSEQ multiplex PCR, and its TCRdb copy is limited to in-frame clones, with some not included. The sample has some 60,000 clones; roughly 85% are singletons. The source is a human donor in a cohort sampled during active COVID-19. This rearrangement joins TRBV6-5 to TRBJ2-7; 9 nucleotides match TRBD1. Sequencing input: peripheral blood. CDR3 in amino acids: CASRMTGGGEQYF. The CDR3, as DNA: TGTGCCAGCAGGATGACAGGGGGTGGCGAGCAGTACTTC.